The table lists the clone carrying this TCR beta chain with a few counts. The time point denotes: newly diagnosed GD, antithyroid drugs for less than 3 months. From RNA extracted from PBMCs, the TCR library was made. The data originate from a study of regulatory T cells in long-lasting Graves disease. Arm-PCR of CDR3 regions and iRepertoire HTBI primers were used to build TCR beta libraries. TCRdb called the multiplex PCR reads again in MiXCR, with one record for every CDR3 protein. The sample records 350,000 to 550,000 distinct CDR3 sequences, 15% being singletons. The same data also contributed to another study, on T cells in Graves' hyperthyroidism and ophthalmopathy.

This TCR came from a woman under 40 with Graves disease. Material: peripheral blood mononuclear cells (PBMCs), obtained at new diagnosis, from a patient treated with antithyroid drugs.

The CDR3 sequence: CASSLSGDSEAFF. The CDR3 DNA follows: TGTGCCAGCAGCTTATCGGGGGACAGTGAAGCTTTCTTT. This rearrangement joins TRBV7-9 to TRBJ1-1; TRBD1 matches at 7 bases. The CDR3 spans 13 residues. The germline gives CDR1 SEHNR, CDR2 FQNEAQ (reference sequence). J lost 7 bases, V lost 2 bases, and 4 bases had no gene match.